A selection of T cell receptor beta chains follows, all from one sample in a study of human T cells and chemical hapten exposure. Via MiXCR, TCRdb re-called the RACE reads, giving one row per CDR3 protein. The table lists approximately 41,000 distinct CDR3 sequences, 6% to 9.5% of them singletons, with 1% to 1.5% in the top ten. Sample: whole blood, taken in connection with sensitization to the hapten diphenylcyclopropenone (DPC). These receptors were taken from a woman in her forties or fifties with alopecia areata. Some clones in this sample may be carry-over from other donors' samples. The CDR3 runs from the conserved cysteine through the conserved F or W. The D gene is left open where the match is weak. Part of the rows lack a size; the others show once, few, many or a class for expanded clones.

j_call d_call v_call clone_size cdr3_length cdr3_aa cdr3_nt
TRBJ1-2 TRBD1 TRBV2 many 14 CASSMTGGSYGYTF TGTGCCAGCAGTATGACAGGGGGTTCCTATGGCTACACCTTC
TRBJ2-5 . TRBV7-8 . 14 CASRSPSDLETQYF TGTGCCAGCAGATCCCCTAGTGATTTAGAGACCCAGTACTTC
TRBJ1-1 . TRBV9 few 12 CASSRLGTEAFF TGTGCCAGCAGCCGGTTGGGGACTGAAGCTTTCTTT
TRBJ2-5 TRBD1 TRBV30 many 13 CAWGTGGRETQYF TGTGCCTGGGGGACAGGGGGCAGGGAGACCCAGTACTTC
TRBJ2-4 TRBD2 TRBV7-2 . 18 CASSLAPAGGSDKNIQYF TGTGCCAGCAGCTTAGCGCCCGCGGGGGGATCGGACAAAAACATTCAGTACTTC
TRBJ2-7 . TRBV20-1 many 15 CSARRAGTNSYEQYF TGCAGTGCTAGAAGGGCCGGGACGAACTCCTACGAGCAGTACTTC
TRBJ2-2 . TRBV7-9 many 15 CASSPRRENTGELFF TGTGCCAGCAGCCCCCGGCGGGAGAACACCGGGGAGCTGTTTTTT
TRBJ1-1 . TRBV7-9 many 11 CASSLLAEAFF TGTGCCAGCAGCTTACTCGCTGAAGCTTTCTTT
TRBJ1-1 . TRBV5-1 few 13 CASSPGPYPEAFF TGCGCCAGCAGCCCCGGGCCATACCCTGAAGCTTTCTTT
TRBJ2-1 . TRBV29-1 few 13 CSVPRGPNNEQFF TGCAGCGTTCCCCGGGGACCTAACAATGAGCAGTTCTTC
TRBJ2-3 . TRBV29-1 . 14 CSVEAQGSTDTQYF TGCAGCGTTGAGGCCCAGGGGAGCACAGATACGCAGTATTTT
TRBJ2-7 TRBD2 TRBV4-2 many 16 CASSQHTSGTPYEQYF TGTGCCAGCAGCCAACACACAAGCGGGACCCCCTACGAGCAGTACTTC
TRBJ2-1 TRBD2 TRBV7-6 many 14 CASSLAGAASGQFF TGTGCCAGCAGCCTAGCGGGAGCTGCGTCAGGGCAGTTCTTC
TRBJ1-1 . TRBV5-4 many 15 CASRPGQSIDTEAFF TGTGCCAGCAGGCCGGGACAAAGTATCGACACTGAAGCTTTCTTT
TRBJ2-2 TRBD1 TRBV12-3/TRBV12-4 many 16 CASSPDRARGTGELFF TGTGCCAGCAGTCCGGACAGGGCCAGAGGAACCGGGGAGCTGTTTTTT
TRBJ2-5 . TRBV29-1 many 13 CSVEQGPEKTQYF TGCAGCGTTGAACAGGGACCGGAGAAGACCCAGTACTTC
TRBJ2-1 TRBD2 TRBV10-3 many 17 CAISAWTSGTKSHEQFF TGTGCCATCAGTGCCTGGACTAGCGGGACCAAATCCCATGAGCAGTTCTTC
TRBJ2-1 . TRBV3-1 many 14 CASSPGTPSDEQFF TGTGCCAGCAGCCCCGGGACACCCTCGGATGAGCAGTTCTTC
TRBJ2-3 . TRBV24-1 many 14 CATSVSRGTDTQYF TGTGCCACCAGTGTGTCGAGGGGCACAGATACGCAGTATTTT
TRBJ2-1 . TRBV3-1 few 12 CASSPSRNEQFF TGTGCCAGCAGCCCGTCCCGCAATGAGCAGTTCTTC
TRBJ2-3 TRBD2 TRBV20-1 . 15 CSARDPSGSPDTQYF TGCAGTGCTAGAGACCCTAGCGGGAGTCCAGATACGCAGTATTTT
TRBJ1-1 . TRBV29-1 few 12 CSVAATNTEAFF TGCAGCGTCGCGGCGACGAACACTGAAGCTTTCTTT
TRBJ2-7 . TRBV11-1 many 14 CASSLASGNSEQYF TGTGCCAGCAGCCTGGCGTCAGGGAACAGCGAGCAGTACTTC
TRBJ2-2 TRBD2 TRBV28 few 15 CASSFSGRAAGELFF TGTGCCAGCAGTTTTTCCGGGAGGGCCGCGGGGGAGCTGTTTTTT
TRBJ2-7 TRBD2 TRBV7-9 many 15 CASSPTGTSGYEQYF TGTGCCAGCAGCCCGACCGGGACTAGCGGGTACGAGCAGTACTTC
TRBJ2-7 . TRBV3-1 . 14 CASSQDLKGHEQYF TGTGCCAGCAGCCAAGACTTAAAGGGCCACGAGCAGTACTTT
TRBJ2-3 . TRBV2 . 13 CASRPGGADTQYF TGTGCCAGCAGACCTGGAGGGGCAGATACGCAGTATTTT
TRBJ2-1 . TRBV2 many 14 CASTRDASYNEQFF TGTGCCAGCACCCGGGACGCCTCCTACAATGAGCAGTTCTTC
TRBJ2-2 . TRBV6-2/TRBV6-3 many 12 CASSSNTGELFF TGTGCCAGCAGTTCGAACACCGGGGAGCTGTTTTTT
TRBJ2-7 . TRBV5-1 many 14 CASSLGGGNYEQYF TGCGCCAGCAGCTTAGGAGGGGGAAACTACGAGCAGTACTTC
TRBJ1-1 TRBD1 TRBV5-5 few 15 CASSARQGHGTEAFF TGTGCCAGCAGCGCAAGACAGGGACATGGCACTGAAGCTTTCTTT
TRBJ1-2 . TRBV18 many 13 CASSPPGQKSYTF TGTGCCAGCTCACCACCCGGCCAGAAGTCCTACACCTTC
TRBJ2-3 . TRBV29-1 many 15 CSVGMLALSTDTQYF TGCAGCGTAGGGATGCTAGCGCTCTCCACAGATACGCAGTATTTT
TRBJ2-7 TRBD2 TRBV28 few 13 CASRRGTKYEQYF TGTGCCAGCAGGCGGGGGACTAAGTACGAGCAGTACTTC
TRBJ1-6 . TRBV10-2 many 14 CASRADRANSPLHF TGCGCCAGCAGAGCAGACAGAGCTAATTCACCCCTCCACTTT
TRBJ2-7 . TRBV11-3 many 13 CASSLEDLDEQYF TGTGCCAGCAGCTTAGAGGACCTTGACGAGCAGTACTTC
TRBJ1-5 TRBD1 TRBV11-2 many 16 CASSAQGVGGNQPQHF TGTGCCAGCAGCGCGCAGGGGGTAGGAGGTAATCAGCCCCAGCATTTT
TRBJ2-7 TRBD2 TRBV7-6 . 15 CASSSGLAGAYEQYF TGTGCCAGCAGCTCAGGACTAGCGGGAGCCTACGAGCAGTACTTC
TRBJ1-5 . TRBV10-3 . 14 CATRAGHSNQPQHF TGTGCCACTCGTGCGGGACACAGCAATCAGCCCCAGCATTTT
TRBJ2-3 TRBD2 TRBV6-1 many 14 CASSKREGTDTQYF TGTGCCAGCAGCAAGCGGGAGGGCACAGATACGCAGTATTTT
TRBJ1-5 . TRBV20-1 many 13 CSARGRDSQPQHF TGCAGTGCTAGGGGCAGGGATTCTCAGCCCCAGCATTTT
TRBJ2-1 TRBD2 TRBV5-1 many 16 CASSLTSGRIHNEQFF TGCGCCAGCAGCTTGACGAGCGGGAGAATCCACAATGAGCAGTTCTTC